This T cell receptor (beta chain) was profiled in a study of cytomegalovirus exposure and HLA in healthy donors. The PCR had 60 Vbeta and 13 Jbeta primers. Sequencing was performed with immunoSEQ multiplex PCR; in TCRdb, only in-frame clones are kept and a portion is missing. The data show over 200,000 clones, with 77% seen just once and 2.5% to 3.5% held by the top ten. With respect to this clone: The target antigen is unknown.

CDR3 length equals 15 residues. Germline trimming cut 2 bases from V and 2 bases from J; bases unmatched to any gene: 2. Germline V gene sequence: CDR1 SGHTA, CDR2 FQGNSA. Study-level results: Sequences of the TCR beta chain were said to predict the HLA-A and HLA-B alleles of most subjects accurately.

The TCR sequence derives from a woman in her fifties or sixties in good health and CMV-seropositive. The V and J genes are TRBV7-2 and TRBJ2-3; TRBD2 matches 9 bases. Sequenced input: PBMCs. This chain's CDR3 is CASSLQRGDTDTQYF. The CDR3 DNA is TGTGCCAGCAGCTTACAGCGGGGGGACACAGATACGCAGTATTTT. The full variable domain, rest sourced from reference TRBV7-2 and TRBJ2-3, is GAGVSQSPSNKVTEKGKDVELRCDPISGHTALYWYRQSLGQGLEFLIYFQGNSAPDKSGLPSDRFSAERTGGSVSTLTIQRTQQEDSAVYLCASSLQRGDTDTQYFGPGTRLTVL.